This T cell receptor beta chain was captured by sequencing in a study of metastatic and nonmetastatic thyroid tumors. In germline, CDR1 is MDHEN, CDR2 SYDVKM. The CDR3 spans 14 residues. Trimming shortened V by 2 bases and J by 4 bases, and 11 bases separated the two germline ends. Thyroid surgery was performed in patients who had received no treatment beforehand. TCRdb re-called the PCR reads with MiXCR. This table has about 15,000 clones, about 25% appearing once. This clone has a count of ten or more. The chain couples TRBV28 to TRBJ1-1; D is undetermined. The TCR was taken from a male donor with papillary thyroid cancer or a benign thyroid nodule (not recorded which). Some clones in this sample may be carry-over from other donors' samples. Sequences were obtained from blood. The CDR3 bases are TGTGCCAGCAGTTTACCGGGGTTAGGCACTGAAGCTTTCTTT. Residues: CASSLPGLGTEAFF.